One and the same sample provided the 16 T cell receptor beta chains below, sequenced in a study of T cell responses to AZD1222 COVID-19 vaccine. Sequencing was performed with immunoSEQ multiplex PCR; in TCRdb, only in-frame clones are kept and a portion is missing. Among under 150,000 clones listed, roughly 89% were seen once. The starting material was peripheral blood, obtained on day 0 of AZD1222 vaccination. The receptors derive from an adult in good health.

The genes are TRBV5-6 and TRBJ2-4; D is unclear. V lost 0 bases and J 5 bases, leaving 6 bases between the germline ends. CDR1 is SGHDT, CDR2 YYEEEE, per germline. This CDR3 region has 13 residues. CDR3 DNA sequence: TGTGCCAGCAGCTTGGAGCCCCAAAACATTCAGTACTTC. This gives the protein CASSLEPQNIQYF.

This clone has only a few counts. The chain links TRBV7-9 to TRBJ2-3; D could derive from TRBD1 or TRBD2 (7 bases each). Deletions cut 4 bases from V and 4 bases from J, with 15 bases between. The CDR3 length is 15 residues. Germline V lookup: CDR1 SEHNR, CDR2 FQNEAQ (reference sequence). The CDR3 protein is CASSSQGGPADTQYF. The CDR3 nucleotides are TGTGCCAGCAGCTCCCAGGGGGGGCCAGCAGATACGCAGTATTTT. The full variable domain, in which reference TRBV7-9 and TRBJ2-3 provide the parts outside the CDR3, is DTGVSQNPRHKITKRGQNVTFRCDPISEHNRLYWYRQTLGQGPEFLTYFQNEAQLEKSRLLSDRFSAERPKGSFSTLEIQRTEQGDSAMYLCASSSQGGPADTQYFGPGTRLTVL.

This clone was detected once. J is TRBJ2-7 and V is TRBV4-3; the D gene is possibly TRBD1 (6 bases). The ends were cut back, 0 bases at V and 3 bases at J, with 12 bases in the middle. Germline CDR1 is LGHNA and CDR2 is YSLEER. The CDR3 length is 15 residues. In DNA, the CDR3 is TGCGCCAGCAGCCAAGAGGGCAGGGGTCACTACGAGCAGTACTTC. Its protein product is CASSQEGRGHYEQYF.

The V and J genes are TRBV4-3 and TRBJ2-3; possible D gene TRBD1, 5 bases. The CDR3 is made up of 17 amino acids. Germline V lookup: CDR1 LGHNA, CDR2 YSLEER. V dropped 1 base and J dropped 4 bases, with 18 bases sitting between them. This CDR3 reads CASSQGRLTVGADTQYF. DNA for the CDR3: TGCGCCAGCAGCCAAGGCCGGTTGACAGTAGGGGCAGATACGCAGTATTTT.

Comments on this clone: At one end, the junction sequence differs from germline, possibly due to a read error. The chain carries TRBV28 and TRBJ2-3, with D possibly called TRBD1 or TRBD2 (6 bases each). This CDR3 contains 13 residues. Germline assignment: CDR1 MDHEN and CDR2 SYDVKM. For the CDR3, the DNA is TGTGCCAGCAGTACCGGGGGCACAAATACGCAGTATTTT. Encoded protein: CASSTGGTNTQYF. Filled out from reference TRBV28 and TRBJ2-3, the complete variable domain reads DVKVTQSSRYLVKRTGEKVFLECVQDMDHENMFWYRQDPGLGLRLIYFSYDVKMKEKGDIPEGYSVSREKKERFSLILESASTNQTSMYLCASSTGGTNTQYFGPGTRLTVL.

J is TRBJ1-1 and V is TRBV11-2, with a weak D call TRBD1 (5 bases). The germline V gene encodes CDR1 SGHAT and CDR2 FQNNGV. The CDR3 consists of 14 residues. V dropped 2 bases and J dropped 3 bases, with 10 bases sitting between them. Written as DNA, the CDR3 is TGTGCCAGCAGCTTACTGTGGGGGGACACTGAAGCTTTCTTT. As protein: CASSLLWGDTEAFF.

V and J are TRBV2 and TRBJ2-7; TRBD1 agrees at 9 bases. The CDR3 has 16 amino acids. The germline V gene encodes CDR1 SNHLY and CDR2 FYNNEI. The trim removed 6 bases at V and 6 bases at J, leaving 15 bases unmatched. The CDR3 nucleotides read TGTGCCAGCAGGCAAACGGGACAGGGCAAGTTTAGCGAGCAGTACTTC. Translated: CASRQTGQGKFSEQYF.

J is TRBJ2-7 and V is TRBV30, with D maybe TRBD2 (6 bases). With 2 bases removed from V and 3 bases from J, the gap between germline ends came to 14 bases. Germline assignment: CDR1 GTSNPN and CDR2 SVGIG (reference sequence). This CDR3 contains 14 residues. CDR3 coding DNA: TGTGCCTGGAGTTATGGGGGGAATTACTACGAGCAGTACTTC. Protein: CAWSYGGNYYEQYF.

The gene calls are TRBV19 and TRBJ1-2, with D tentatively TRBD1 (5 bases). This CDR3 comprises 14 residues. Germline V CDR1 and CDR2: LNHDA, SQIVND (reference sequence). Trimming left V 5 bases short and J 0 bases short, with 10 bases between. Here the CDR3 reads CASSLGTANYGYTF. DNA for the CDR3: TGTGCCAGTAGTCTAGGGACGGCTAACTATGGCTACACCTTC. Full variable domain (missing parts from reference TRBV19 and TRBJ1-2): DGGITQSPKYLFRKEGQNVTLSCEQNLNHDAMYWYRQDPGQGLRLIYYSQIVNDFQKGDIAEGYSVSREKKESFPLTVTSAQKNPTAFYLCASSLGTANYGYTFGSGTRLTVV.

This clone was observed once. The CDR3 DNA is TGCGCCAGCAGCCCGGGACAGGGATATTTGAACACTGAAGCTTTCTTT. It yields the protein CASSPGQGYLNTEAFF. The chain carries TRBV4-3 and TRBJ1-1, with 9 bases lining up with TRBD1. The CDR3 sequence is 16 residues long. Germline CDR1 is LGHNA and CDR2 is YSLEER. J gave up 0 bases and V 4 bases, and 6 bases lay outside the gene matches.

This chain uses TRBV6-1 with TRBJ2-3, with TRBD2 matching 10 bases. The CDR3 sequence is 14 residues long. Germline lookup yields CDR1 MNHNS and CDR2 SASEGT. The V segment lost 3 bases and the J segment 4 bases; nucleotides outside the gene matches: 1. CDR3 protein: CASSDLAGADTQYF. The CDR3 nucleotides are TGTGCCAGCAGTGATCTAGCGGGAGCAGATACGCAGTATTTT.

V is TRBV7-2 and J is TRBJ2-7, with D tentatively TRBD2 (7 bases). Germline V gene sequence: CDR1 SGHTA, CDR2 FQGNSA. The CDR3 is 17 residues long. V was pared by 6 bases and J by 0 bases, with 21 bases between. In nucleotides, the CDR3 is TGTGCCAGCAGGCCCGCATGGGGGGGCCCAGACTCCTACGAGCAGTACTTC. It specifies CASRPAWGGPDSYEQYF.

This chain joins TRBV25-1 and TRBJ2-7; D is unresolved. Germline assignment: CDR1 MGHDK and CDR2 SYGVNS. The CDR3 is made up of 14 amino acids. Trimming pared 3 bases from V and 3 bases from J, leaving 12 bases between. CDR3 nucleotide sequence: TGTGCCAGCAGTGACCTCTTAAGAGGCTACGAGCAGTACTTC. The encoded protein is CASSDLLRGYEQYF.

CDR3 in amino acids: CASSFSHYNEQFF. The CDR3 bases are TGTGCCAGCAGTTTTTCTCATTACAATGAGCAGTTCTTC. The genes are TRBV27 and TRBJ2-1; D ambiguous. In germline, CDR1 is MNHEY, CDR2 SMNVEV (reference sequence). Trimming took off 3 bases at V and 4 bases at J, with 7 bases between the two ends. This CDR3 has 13 amino acids.

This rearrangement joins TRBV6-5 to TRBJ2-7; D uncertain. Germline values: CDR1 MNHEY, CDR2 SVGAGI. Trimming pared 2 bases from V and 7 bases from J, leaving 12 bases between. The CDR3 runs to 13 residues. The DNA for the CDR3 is TGTGCCAGCAGTTACCTCCTAGGAGATGAGCAGTACTTC. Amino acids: CASSYLLGDEQYF.

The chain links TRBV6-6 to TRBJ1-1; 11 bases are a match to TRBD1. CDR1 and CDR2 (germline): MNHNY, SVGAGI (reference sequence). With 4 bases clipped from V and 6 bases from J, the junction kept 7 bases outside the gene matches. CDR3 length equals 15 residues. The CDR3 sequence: CASSFTPGQGAEAFF. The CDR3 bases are TGTGCCAGCAGTTTTACCCCGGGACAGGGGGCTGAAGCTTTCTTT.